The 30 T cell receptor beta chains below all came from one sample that was sequenced in a study of cytomegalovirus exposure and HLA in healthy donors. With 60 Vbeta and 13 Jbeta primers, the PCR was carried out. Sequencing used immunoSEQ multiplex PCR; TCRdb keeps in-frame clones, though not all of them. The sample includes some 140,000 clones, under 80% of them seen just once. Input material: PBMCs. These receptors were obtained from a woman aged 50 to 65 in good health and CMV-seropositive.

The rearrangement joins TRBV5-5 to TRBJ1-6; possible D gene TRBD1, 6 bases. In germline, CDR1 is SGHKS, CDR2 YYEKEE (reference sequence). The CDR3 totals 16 residues. Deletions cut 0 bases from V and 10 bases from J, with 17 bases between. CDR3 sequence: CASSLGRKQGGSPLHF. DNA for the CDR3: TGTGCCAGCAGCTTGGGTCGTAAACAGGGAGGGTCACCCCTCCACTTT.

The J gene is TRBJ2-3, the V gene TRBV2; 11 bases map to TRBD2. The germline gives CDR1 SNHLY, CDR2 FYNNEI. V dropped 8 bases and J dropped 0; count of bases not matched to a gene: 7. The CDR3 sequence is 16 residues long. DNA for the CDR3: TGTGCCAGCCACTCCGGGACTAGCGGTAGCACAGATACGCAGTATTTT. Protein: CASHSGTSGSTDTQYF.

The genes are TRBV7-2 and TRBJ1-6; weak D call: TRBD1 (6 bases). This CDR3 has 13 amino acids. Trimming shortened V by 4 bases and J by 9 bases, and 10 bases separated the two germline ends. Germline CDR1 and CDR2: SGHTA and FQGNSA. CDR3 loop: CASSSYRVSPLHF. Written as DNA, the CDR3 is TGTGCCAGCAGCTCCTACAGGGTTTCACCCCTCCACTTT.

The V and J genes are TRBV12-2 and TRBJ1-2; no check of the table's D call, TRBD1, against the DNA was made. TRBV12-2 is noted as a pseudogene. This CDR3 spans 14 amino acids. Here the CDR3 reads CASRFPRVGYGYTF. The DNA of the CDR3 is TGTGCAAGTCGCTTTCCCAGGGTGGGCTATGGCTACACCTTC.

The chain has TRBV18 and TRBJ2-1, with D perhaps matching TRBD2 (5 bases). The germline V gene encodes CDR1 KGHSH and CDR2 LQKENI. Trimming shortened V by 2 bases and J by 0 bases, and 5 bases separated the two germline ends. The CDR3 consists of 14 residues. As DNA, the CDR3 is TGTGCCAGCTCACCAGGGAGCTCCTACAATGAGCAGTTCTTC. It codes for CASSPGSSYNEQFF.

V is TRBV4-2 and J is TRBJ1-2, with unresolved D. The germline V gene encodes CDR1 LGHNA and CDR2 YNFKEQ. The CDR3 consists of 16 residues. Trimming took off 0 bases at V and 6 bases at J, with 17 bases between the two ends. The CDR3 DNA follows: TGTGCCAGCAGCCAAGAGGGTCAGGTGGGGAGTGATGGCTACACCTTC. This sequence encodes CASSQEGQVGSDGYTF.

This clone has only a few counts. The V gene is TRBV29-1, the J gene TRBJ2-1, with D possibly TRBD2 on 5 matching bases. Germline V gives CDR1 SQVTM, CDR2 ANQGSEA. The V and J ends lost 4 bases and 0 bases respectively, with 7 bases between them. This CDR3 is built from 13 residues. The DNA of the CDR3 is TGCAGCGTTGGAGGGTTCTCCTACAATGAGCAGTTCTTC. As protein: CSVGGFSYNEQFF.

The chain carries TRBV6-1 and TRBJ1-2; 11 nucleotides agree with TRBD1. Germline V gene lookup returns CDR1 MNHNS and CDR2 SASEGT. The CDR3 spans 14 residues. V dropped 6 bases and J dropped 7; count of bases not matched to a gene: 7. The CDR3 DNA is TGTGCCAGCAGAGCCGGACAGGGGGCTGTTGGCTACACCTTC. It is translated as CASRAGQGAVGYTF.

V gene TRBV9 combines with J gene TRBJ2-2; 13 bases fit TRBD2. CDR1 is SGDLS, CDR2 YYNGEE, per germline. V shed 4 bases and J 6 bases; nucleotides not matched to a gene: 12. The CDR3 length is 18 residues. CDR3 region: CASSPNLGLAGAPGELFF. The CDR3 DNA follows: TGTGCCAGCAGCCCCAACCTCGGACTAGCGGGGGCCCCCGGGGAGCTGTTTTTT.

J is TRBJ1-1 and V is TRBV28; TRBD1 agrees at 7 bases. V was pared by 2 bases and J by 4 bases, with 7 bases of the junction left unmatched. The CDR3 contains 15 residues. Per the germline V gene, CDR1 is MDHEN and CDR2 is SYDVKM. The CDR3 DNA sequence: TGTGCCAGCAGTTTAGGGGACAGAGTCAGCACTGAAGCTTTCTTT. It is translated as CASSLGDRVSTEAFF.

V is TRBV2 and J is TRBJ2-1; tentative D call: TRBD1 (6 bases). In germline, CDR1 is SNHLY, CDR2 FYNNEI. The CDR3 contains 12 residues. Trimming shortened V by 10 bases and J by 8 bases, and 15 bases separated the two germline ends. The CDR3 DNA sequence: TGTGCCACGCAGGGGATAGGCGATGAGCAGTTCTTC. It codes for CATQGIGDEQFF.

DNA of the CDR3: TGTGCCACCAGCACGGGAACCGCTAACTATGGCTACACCTTC. Its protein product is CATSTGTANYGYTF. The chain links TRBV15 to TRBJ1-2; the D is unclear. Germline CDR1 is LNHNV and CDR2 is YYDKDF (reference sequence). V was pared by 4 bases and J by 0 bases, with 9 bases between. The CDR3 covers 14 residues.

The genes are TRBV19 and TRBJ1-3; no clear D gene. Per the germline V gene, CDR1 is LNHDA and CDR2 is SQIVND (reference sequence). The CDR3 covers 15 residues. V gave up 9 bases and J gave up 2 bases, with 17 bases separating them. CDR3 bases: TGTGCCAGCTCTCTCACCCCGTCGGCTGGAAACACCATATATTTT. Encoded protein: CASSLTPSAGNTIYF. Filled out from reference TRBV19 and TRBJ1-3, the complete variable domain reads DGGITQSPKYLFRKEGQNVTLSCEQNLNHDAMYWYRQDPGQGLRLIYYSQIVNDFQKGDIAEGYSVSREKKESFPLTVTSAQKNPTAFYLCASSLTPSAGNTIYFGEGSWLTVV.

The CDR3 nucleotides are TGTGCCAGCAGTGAATGGGGGGACGGGGCCAACGTCCTGACTTTC. Encoded protein: CASSEWGDGANVLTF. The rearrangement uses TRBV2 and TRBJ2-6; D may be TRBD2 (6 bases). V lost 2 bases to trimming and J lost 4 bases, with 9 bases between them. CDR3 length equals 15 residues. From germline, CDR1 is SNHLY and CDR2 FYNNEI.

The J gene is TRBJ2-6, the V gene TRBV5-5; TRBD1 is a possible D gene (5 bases). The CDR3 has 16 residues. Trimming removed 0 bases from V and 0 bases from J, with 7 bases in between. Per the germline V gene, CDR1 is SGHKS and CDR2 is YYEKEE (reference sequence). The CDR3 DNA reads as TGTGCCAGCAGCTTGGACAGGAACTCTGGGGCCAACGTCCTGACTTTC. Encoded protein: CASSLDRNSGANVLTF.

This chain joins TRBV7-9 and TRBJ1-2; D is unclear. This CDR3 has 13 amino acids. V gave up 1 base and J gave up 5 bases, with 8 bases separating them. Germline-derived CDR1 and CDR2 are SEHNR and FQNEAQ (reference sequence). CDR3 region: CASSLDGFYGYTF. DNA of the CDR3: TGTGCCAGCAGCTTAGACGGGTTTTATGGCTACACCTTC.

The chain uses TRBV5-6 and TRBJ2-1; maybe TRBD1 (5 bases). Deletions cut 0 bases from V and 10 bases from J, with 11 bases between. Germline values: CDR1 SGHDT, CDR2 YYEEEE. This CDR3 spans 13 amino acids. CDR3 sequence reads: CASSLALWGEQFF. CDR3 nucleotide sequence: TGTGCCAGCAGCTTGGCCCTATGGGGCGAGCAGTTCTTC.

The chain links TRBV30 to TRBJ1-2, with TRBD1 matching over 9 bases. V was pared by 0 bases and J by 4 bases, with 0 bases of the junction left unmatched. Germline V gene lookup returns CDR1 GTSNPN and CDR2 SVGIG (reference sequence). The CDR3 totals 13 residues. This CDR3 reads CAWSVQGAYGYTF. The DNA of the CDR3 is TGTGCCTGGAGTGTACAGGGGGCCTATGGCTACACCTTC. The full variable domain, its missing parts supplied by reference TRBV30 and TRBJ1-2, is SQTIHQWPATLVQPVGSPLSLECTVEGTSNPNLYWYRQAAGRGLQLLFYSVGIGQISSEVPQNLSASRPQDRQFILSSKKLLLSDSGFYLCAWSVQGAYGYTFGSGTRLTVV.

V and J are TRBV14 and TRBJ2-7, with a weak D call TRBD1 (6 bases). V gave up 4 bases and J gave up 2 bases, with 18 bases separating them. This CDR3 contains 16 residues. CDR1 and CDR2 (germline): SGHDN, FVKESK. Written as DNA, the CDR3 is TGTGCCAGCAGCCGAAGTACAGGGTTAAATCCCTACGAGCAGTACTTC. Translated, it gives CASSRSTGLNPYEQYF. Together with reference TRBV14 and TRBJ2-7, the CDR3 gives the full variable domain: EAGVTQFPSHSVIEKGQTVTLRCDPISGHDNLYWYRRVMGKEIKFLLHFVKESKQDESGMPNNRFLAERTGGTYSTLKVQPAELEDSGVYFCASSRSTGLNPYEQYFGPGTRLTVT.

V is TRBV11-2 and J is TRBJ1-3; 11 bases match TRBD1. CDR1 is SGHAT, CDR2 FQNNGV, per germline. The V gene end was trimmed by 5 bases and the J gene end by 3 bases; junction bases not matched to a gene: 9. The CDR3 loop spans 17 amino acids. CDR3 DNA sequence: TGTGCCAGCAGCAGCGGGACAGGGGGTTGGGGTGGAAACACCATATATTTT. Its protein is CASSSGTGGWGGNTIYF.

This clone was recorded only once. This chain links TRBV6-1 with TRBJ1-4, with D tentatively TRBD1 (5 bases). Germline CDR1 MNHNS, CDR2 SASEGT. The length of the CDR3 is 14 residues. V shed 3 bases and J shed 10 bases, with 15 bases lying between them. The CDR3 coding sequence is TGTGCCAGCAGTGACGTACAGGCCTCAGGAAAACTGTTTTTT. Its protein product is CASSDVQASGKLFF.

The chain links TRBV2 to TRBJ2-3; D gene ambiguous. In germline, CDR1 is SNHLY, CDR2 FYNNEI. The ends were cut back, 11 bases at V and 4 bases at J, with 7 bases in the middle. The length of the CDR3 is 10 residues. CDR3 DNA sequence: TGTGCCGTCCTATCAGATACGCAGTATTTT. This translates into CAVLSDTQYF.

This clone was seen a few times. V gene TRBV2 combines with J gene TRBJ2-2, with D perhaps matching TRBD2 (5 bases). Germline CDR1 and CDR2: SNHLY and FYNNEI. There are 14 residues in the CDR3. The ends were cut back, 8 bases at V and 2 bases at J, with 12 bases in the middle. DNA of the CDR3: TGTGCCAGCGGGCTCGGGGTCAACACCGGGGAGCTGTTTTTT. Its translation: CASGLGVNTGELFF.

This clone was counted once. The gene calls are TRBV10-3 and TRBJ2-7; D is perhaps TRBD2 (5 bases). Germline CDR1 reads ENHRY; CDR2 reads SYGVKD. The CDR3 sequence is 15 residues long. Trimming removed 7 bases from V and 1 base from J, with 17 bases in between. The CDR3 nucleotides are TGTGCCATCAAACCGGGATTACAAATATCCTACGAGCAGTACTTC. It codes for CAIKPGLQISYEQYF.

V is TRBV10-3 and J is TRBJ2-3; TRBD2 matches at 15 bases. V shed 10 bases, J shed 3 bases, and the junction held 2 bases outside the gene matches. This CDR3 comprises 14 residues. The germline V gene has CDR1 ENHRY and CDR2 SYGVKD. CDR3 loop: CASGTSGRTDTQYF. DNA of the CDR3: TGTGCCAGCGGGACTAGCGGGAGGACAGATACGCAGTATTTT.

This chain links TRBV19 with TRBJ1-1; D is ambiguous. V shed 10 bases and J shed 1 base, with 13 bases lying between them. The CDR3 has 13 residues. CDR1 and CDR2 (germline): LNHDA, SQIVND (reference sequence). The CDR3 DNA sequence: TGTGCCACCTCTCGTTCGGGGAACACTGAAGCTTTCTTT. Its translation is CATSRSGNTEAFF.

For this clone: At one of its ends the junction is not consistent with the germline gene, which may arise from a read error. The rearrangement links TRBV15 to TRBJ2-1; TRBD1 might be the D (6 bases). The CDR3 extends over 16 amino acids. Germline CDR1 and CDR2: LNHNV and YYDKDF (reference sequence). The CDR3 loop reads CATSSNQGLSFNEQFF. The CDR3 region has the DNA TGTGCCACCAGCAGCAACCAGGGGCTCTCCTTCAATGAGCAGTTCTTC. The full variable domain, with the rest looked up from reference TRBV15 and TRBJ2-1, is DAMVIQNPRYQVTQFGKPVTLSCSQTLNHNVMYWYQQKSSQAPKLLFHYYDKDFNNEADTPDNFQSRRPNTSFCFLDIRSPGLGDTAMYLCATSSNQGLSFNEQFFGPGTRLTVL.

The V and J genes are TRBV5-1 and TRBJ2-5, with 9 positions matching TRBD1. The tail of the sequence fits TRBJ2-7 better, so the J call may be wrong. The CDR3 runs 15 residues. Germline loops: CDR1 SGHRS, CDR2 YFSETQ. The CDR3 is CASSLGGATGGEQYF. The CDR3 DNA follows: TGCGCCAGCAGCTTGGGTGGGGCGACAGGGGGCGAGCAGTACTTC.

This chain links TRBV9 with TRBJ2-3; perhaps TRBD2 as D (6 bases). Germline V lookup: CDR1 SGDLS, CDR2 YYNGEE. This CDR3 is built from 14 residues. V lost 0 bases and J lost 6, with 11 bases in between. CDR3 nucleotide sequence: TGTGCCAGCAGCGTAGTCGGGAGATCGGATACGCAGTATTTT. This codes for CASSVVGRSDTQYF.

The chain employs TRBV19 and TRBJ1-6; 8 bases line up with TRBD1. The trim removed 6 bases at V and 6 bases at J, leaving 4 bases unmatched. Per the germline V gene, CDR1 is LNHDA and CDR2 is SQIVND (reference sequence). The CDR3 is made up of 14 amino acids. DNA of the CDR3: TGTGCCAGTAGCATGGACAGGGCTAATTCACCCCTCCACTTT. Translating gives CASSMDRANSPLHF.